These T cell receptor beta chains were read from a single sample in a study of blood T cell repertoires in COVID-19. Here immunoSEQ multiplex PCR was the method, and the copy in TCRdb shows in-frame clones only, minus some. This sample has some 60,000 clones; roughly 93% occur once, and the top ten carry 1.6%. The sample taken for sequencing was peripheral blood. Receptors were obtained from a human donor in a cohort sampled during active COVID-19. Each CDR3 is given with its conserved first and last residue. Each record gives: J gene, clone size, D gene, V gene, CDR3 DNA, CDR3 protein. D genes are given only for firm matches. The size entry is marked missing in some rows and otherwise reads once, few, many or a size class.

J: TRBJ2-1
size: .
D: TRBD1
V: TRBV24-1
DNA: TGTGCCACCAGTGACCTACGGGACAGGTTTTCGGACTCCCCCGAGCAGTTCTTC
CDR3: CATSDLRDRFSDSPEQFF

J: TRBJ2-5
size: .
D: .
V: TRBV6-1
DNA: TGTGCCAGCAGTGAAGCGTGGCAGGCAGAGACCCAGTACTTC
CDR3: CASSEAWQAETQYF

J: TRBJ2-3
size: .
D: .
V: TRBV18
DNA: TGTGCCAGCTCACGGGAGAGTACGCAGTATTTT
CDR3: CASSRESTQYF

J: TRBJ2-7
size: few
D: TRBD2
V: TRBV5-4
DNA: TGTGCCAGCAGCTTGGGACTAGCGGGATCAGTGGGTTACGAGCAGTACTTC
CDR3: CASSLGLAGSVGYEQYF

J: TRBJ1-6
size: .
D: TRBD1
V: TRBV6-2/TRBV6-3
DNA: TGTGCCAGCAGCCATGGATGGACAGGGGGGAATTCACCCCTCCACTTT
CDR3: CASSHGWTGGNSPLHF

J: TRBJ1-1
size: .
D: TRBD1
V: TRBV7-3
DNA: TGTGCCAGCAGCTCACGGACAGGACCGAACACTGAAGCTTTCTTT
CDR3: CASSSRTGPNTEAFF

J: TRBJ2-2
size: .
D: TRBD1
V: TRBV27
DNA: TGTGCCAGCAGTTTATCGTACCGGACAGGGATGATGGGGTTGGGCACCGGGGAGCTGTTTTTT
CDR3: CASSLSYRTGMMGLGTGELFF

J: TRBJ2-1
size: .
D: .
V: TRBV2
DNA: TGTGCCAGCACACGGGGAGGCAATGAGCAGTTCTTC
CDR3: CASTRGGNEQFF

J: TRBJ2-2
size: once
D: .
V: TRBV15
DNA: TGTGCCACCAGCAGAGACCAAACTACTAGAGCCGGGGAGCTGTTTTTT
CDR3: CATSRDQTTRAGELFF

J: TRBJ2-2
size: .
D: .
V: TRBV28
DNA: TGTGCCAGCAGGGAGCGGGTTTCGAACACCGGGGAGCTGTTTTTT
CDR3: CASRERVSNTGELFF

J: TRBJ1-6
size: .
D: .
V: TRBV4-2
DNA: TGTGCCAGCAGCCACTTACTCAAGACACCTGCCCCTCGGTATTCACCCCTCCACTTT
CDR3: CASSHLLKTPAPRYSPLHF

J: TRBJ2-2
size: .
D: .
V: TRBV6-6
DNA: TGTGCCAGCAACACGAACACCGGGGAGCTGTTTTTT
CDR3: CASNTNTGELFF

J: TRBJ1-4
size: .
D: TRBD1
V: TRBV28
DNA: TGTGCCAGCAGCTACACAGGGGGTAGGGAAAAACTGTTTTTT
CDR3: CASSYTGGREKLFF

J: TRBJ2-2
size: once
D: TRBD2
V: TRBV7-3
DNA: TGTGCCAGCAGCCCTAGCGGGAGGGGGTCCACCGGGGAGCTGTTTTTT
CDR3: CASSPSGRGSTGELFF

J: TRBJ2-7
size: .
D: .
V: TRBV10-3
DNA: TGTGCCATCATGGGGGGGGCAGGATCCTTCTACGAGCAGTACTTC
CDR3: CAIMGGAGSFYEQYF

J: TRBJ2-7
size: .
D: .
V: TRBV18
DNA: TGTGCCAGCTCACCATCGGGAGATAGCTCCTACGAGCAGTACTTC
CDR3: CASSPSGDSSYEQYF

J: TRBJ2-7
size: .
D: TRBD2
V: TRBV2
DNA: TGTGCCAGCAGTGGGACTAGCGGGCGTCTAGAGCAGTACTTC
CDR3: CASSGTSGRLEQYF

J: TRBJ1-1
size: .
D: .
V: TRBV28
DNA: TGTGCCAGCAGATCCATAGGCTGGGCCGGGAACACTGAAGCTTTCTTT
CDR3: CASRSIGWAGNTEAFF

J: TRBJ2-3
size: .
D: .
V: TRBV20-1
DNA: TGCAGTGCTAGTTCTCCCAGCGGTTCGGGGGATACGCAGTATTTT
CDR3: CSASSPSGSGDTQYF

J: TRBJ2-5
size: .
D: .
V: TRBV18
DNA: TGTGCCAGCTCATCCAATGTGGGGGGCCAAGAGACCCAGTACTTC
CDR3: CASSSNVGGQETQYF

J: TRBJ2-1
size: few
D: .
V: TRBV6-2/TRBV6-3
DNA: TGTGCCAGCAGTTACATTAGCTTGAATCATGAGCAGTTCTTC
CDR3: CASSYISLNHEQFF

J: TRBJ2-2
size: .
D: TRBD2
V: TRBV4-3
DNA: TGCGCCAGCAGCCACCAAGGGACTAGCGGGGGAGACACCGGGGAGCTGTTTTTT
CDR3: CASSHQGTSGGDTGELFF

J: TRBJ2-1
size: .
D: TRBD1
V: TRBV5-1
DNA: TGCGCCAGCAGCTTGGACGGACAGGGAACCAATGAGCAGTTCTTC
CDR3: CASSLDGQGTNEQFF

J: TRBJ1-1
size: .
D: .
V: TRBV19
DNA: TGTGCCAGTAGTAGCTTGGGCTTGGGGGGGCGCAGGGGTGAAGCTTTCTTT
CDR3: CASSSLGLGGRRGEAFF

J: TRBJ2-3
size: .
D: TRBD2
V: TRBV19
DNA: TGTGCCAGTAGTATCGGCGGGAGTGGCACAGATACGCAGTATTTT
CDR3: CASSIGGSGTDTQYF

J: TRBJ2-7
size: .
D: TRBD1
V: TRBV5-1
DNA: TGCGCCAGCGGCCGGGACAGGGCCTACGAGCAGTACTTC
CDR3: CASGRDRAYEQYF